A single sample gave rise to the 9 T cell receptor beta chains below, sequenced in a study of blood T cell repertoires in COVID-19. Using immunoSEQ multiplex PCR, the repertoire was profiled, and TCRdb retains in-frame clones only, with some absent. The data contain roughly 300,000 clones, approximately 83% of them singletons. The sample was peripheral blood. The origin of the receptors is a human donor in a cohort sampled during active COVID-19.

The chain is built from TRBV28 and TRBJ1-5, with D perhaps matching TRBD1 (5 bases). V was shortened by 6 bases and J by 2 bases, with 11 bases between the two germline ends. CDR1 and CDR2 (germline): MDHEN, SYDVKM. The CDR3 length is 14 residues. As DNA, the CDR3 is TGTGCCAGCAGCCTAGGAGGGGGCAATCAGCCCCAGCATTTT. This gives the protein CASSLGGGNQPQHF.

This rearrangement joins TRBV7-2 to TRBJ2-1; TRBD2 aligns across 7 bases. The CDR3 is made up of 15 amino acids. CDR1 is SGHTA and CDR2 is FQGNSA in the germline V gene. Trimming removed 1 base from V and 9 bases from J; junction bases left unmatched: 9. CDR3 sequence: CASSLVPSGRGEQFF. CDR3 nucleotides: TGTGCCAGCAGCTTAGTTCCTAGCGGACGTGGTGAGCAGTTCTTC.

The chain couples TRBV7-6 to TRBJ2-2; D unclear. Between the trimmed V and J ends, which lost 0 bases and 6 bases, there was a span of 8 bases. This CDR3 has 14 amino acids. CDR1 SGHVS and CDR2 FNYEAQ come from the germline V gene. CDR3 nucleotides: TGTGCCAGCAGCTTAGCTTCTAGTCCCGGGGAGCTGTTTTTT. It is translated as CASSLASSPGELFF. Full variable domain (rest looked up from reference TRBV7-6 and TRBJ2-2): GAGVSQSPRYKVTKRGQDVALRCDPISGHVSLYWYRQALGQGPEFLTYFNYEAQQDKSGLPNDRFSAERPEGSISTLTIQRTEQRDSAMYRCASSLASSPGELFFGEGSRLTVL.

The count of this clone is one. The chain carries TRBV18 and TRBJ2-1, with D possibly TRBD1 on 5 matching bases. V lost 3 bases and J 2 bases, leaving 8 bases between the germline ends. CDR1 KGHSH and CDR2 LQKENI come from the germline V gene. This CDR3 contains 14 residues. Here the CDR3 DNA reads TGTGCCAGCTCACCCCAGGGCACCTACAATGAGCAGTTCTTC. This gives the protein CASSPQGTYNEQFF.

This rearrangement joins TRBV12-3 or TRBV12-4 to TRBJ1-1, with D perhaps matching TRBD1 (6 bases). This CDR3 is built from 13 residues. V was pared by 4 bases and J by 9 bases, with 15 bases between. The CDR3 DNA is TGTGCCAGCAGTTCTACAGGGTTAGGAAAAGCTTTCTTT. Protein product: CASSSTGLGKAFF.

Concerning this clone itself: The junction differs from germline at one of its ends, possibly a read error. The chain couples TRBV12-3 or TRBV12-4 to TRBJ1-5; unclear D gene. This CDR3 is built from 13 residues. The CDR3 here is CASRLGDNQPQHF. The CDR3 DNA reads as TGTGCCAGCAGGTTAGGCGACAATCAGCCCCAGCATTTT.

The V call is TRBV18, the J call TRBJ1-2, with 9 bases matching TRBD1. Trimming took 3 bases from V and 8 from J; bases not matched to a gene: 4. Germline CDR1 reads KGHSH; CDR2 reads LQKENI. This CDR3 contains 13 residues. CDR3: CASSPGTGRGYTF. The CDR3 DNA reads TGTGCCAGCTCACCCGGGACAGGGAGGGGCTACACCTTC.

For the CDR3, the DNA is TGTGCCAGCAGCGCCTCAGTACTAGCGGGTCAAGAGACCCAGTACTTC. As protein: CASSASVLAGQETQYF. The chain uses TRBV9 and TRBJ2-5, with 9 positions matching TRBD2. V gave up 3 bases and J gave up 2 bases; unmatched junction bases: 8. CDR1 SGDLS and CDR2 YYNGEE come from the germline V gene. This CDR3 region has 16 residues.

The chain carries TRBV7-9 and TRBJ2-3, with D unclear. CDR3 size: 15 residues. Germline lookup yields CDR1 SEHNR and CDR2 FQNEAQ (reference sequence). V was shortened by 5 bases and J by 4 bases, with 16 bases between the two germline ends. In DNA, the CDR3 is TGTGCCAGCAGCCCTCTACGCCCGAACGCAGATACGCAGTATTTT. Translating gives CASSPLRPNADTQYF. The full variable domain, completed using reference TRBV7-9 and TRBJ2-3, is DTGVSQNPRHKITKRGQNVTFRCDPISEHNRLYWYRQTLGQGPEFLTYFQNEAQLEKSRLLSDRFSAERPKGSFSTLEIQRTEQGDSAMYLCASSPLRPNADTQYFGPGTRLTVL.